In its sample, the clone carrying this TCR beta chain was seen a few times. Antigen specificity is unknown. With iRepertoire HTBI primers and Arm-PCR of CDR3 regions, TCR beta libraries were built. Each CDR3 protein is one row after TCRdb ran MiXCR on the multiplex PCR reads. The sample has some 330,000 distinct CDR3 sequences, roughly 10% seen once. The entry originates in a study of regulatory T cells in long-lasting Graves disease. Whole-study context: Under 3 months of antithyroid drugs had been taken by newly diagnosed Graves' patients.

The germline gives CDR1 SGHNT, CDR2 YYREEE (reference sequence). CDR3 length: 13 residues. V lost 4 bases to trimming and J lost 4 bases, with 11 bases between them. Overall study findings and caveats: Lower TCR diversity was seen in persistent Graves' patients than in newly diagnosed ones.

Time point noted: newly diagnosed GD, antithyroid drugs for less than 3 months. Extracted PBMC RNA gave rise to the TCR library. These data also featured in a second study, about T cells in Graves' hyperthyroidism and ophthalmopathy. That paper states: Reasons for excluding patients were uncontrolled infection, other autoimmune disease, pregnancy or lactation. The study used the HTBI primer set for a first-round RT-PCR of the TCR CDR3.

Specimen: peripheral blood mononuclear cells (PBMCs), collected at new diagnosis, from a patient treated with antithyroid drugs. The TCR sequence derives from a woman aged 18 to 35 with Graves disease. V and J are TRBV5-4 and TRBJ1-1; D call uncertain. CDR3 coding DNA: TGTGCCAGCAGCCAAAAGAGGAGCACTGAAGCTTTCTTT. Amino acids: CASSQKRSTEAFF.